Listed below are T cell receptor beta chains from one sample, sequenced in a study of long-term antiretroviral therapy in people with HIV. Produced via immunoSEQ multiplex PCR; TCRdb's table is partial and in-frame only. The top ten clones hold approximately 9% of a sample with 17,000 or so clones, approximately 80% of them seen once. The source was unsorted PBMCs, collected 0.3 years after starting antiretroviral therapy. Receptors originate from a man between 18 and 35 years old with HIV. Both conserved end residues are part of each CDR3. A D gene is named only where the DNA matches it firmly. Expanded clones are given a class, and other clones once, few, many or no size at all.

>.|TRBJ1-1|TRBV5-6|.
CASSLVGGGKNTEAFF
TGTGCCAGCAGCTTGGTCGGGGGGGGGAAGAACACTGAAGCTTTCTTT
>.|TRBJ1-3|TRBV5-1|.
CASSLETSGNTIYF
TGCGCCAGCAGCTTGGAAACCTCTGGAAACACCATATATTTT
>medium-sized|TRBJ2-3|TRBV7-8|.
CASIQGHHTDTQYF
TGTGCCAGCATCCAGGGGCACCACACAGATACGCAGTATTTT
>.|TRBJ2-2|TRBV7-9|.
CASSRGGTALGTGELFF
TGTGCCAGCAGTCGAGGCGGGACTGCCCTCGGCACCGGGGAGCTGTTTTTT
>.|TRBJ1-5|TRBV5-5|TRBD1
CASSLMTGEGQPQHF
TGTGCCAGCAGCCTCATGACAGGGGAGGGTCAGCCCCAGCATTTT
>.|TRBJ2-3|TRBV13|.
CASKSASKGDTQYF
TGTGCCAGCAAATCGGCTAGCAAGGGAGATACGCAGTATTTT
>once|TRBJ2-6|TRBV5-4|.
CASSDKSGANVLTF
TGTGCCAGCAGCGATAAATCTGGGGCCAACGTCCTGACTTTC
>.|TRBJ1-2|TRBV6-6|TRBD1
CASSYGERGQGYTF
TGTGCCAGCAGTTACGGGGAAAGGGGGCAGGGCTACACCTTC
>.|TRBJ2-5|TRBV7-9|TRBD1
CASSPEQGYQETQYF
TGTGCCAGCAGCCCTGAACAGGGGTACCAAGAGACCCAGTACTTC
>.|TRBJ2-7|TRBV7-2|.
CASSFWSGRSYEQYF
TGTGCCAGCAGCTTTTGGAGCGGGCGCTCCTACGAGCAGTACTTC
>.|TRBJ1-4|TRBV7-9|.
CASSLEGTTNEKLFF
TGTGCCAGCAGCTTAGAGGGTACAACTAATGAAAAACTGTTTTTT
>.|TRBJ2-1|TRBV28|.
CASSSGSDEQFF
TGTGCCAGCAGTTCGGGGAGCGATGAGCAGTTCTTC
>few|TRBJ2-7|TRBV19|TRBD1
CASSPGQSYEQYF
TGTGCCAGTAGCCCGGGACAGTCCTACGAGCAGTACTTC
>.|TRBJ2-6|TRBV5-5|TRBD2
CASSLAPVERGVSGANVLTF
TGTGCCAGCAGCTTGGCCCCCGTAGAGCGGGGGGTCTCTGGGGCCAACGTCCTGACTTTC
>.|TRBJ1-1|TRBV23-1|.
CASSQSQGWSLVEVAFF
TGCGCCAGCAGTCAAAGTCAAGGCTGGTCCTTAGTTGAGGTAGCTTTCTTT
>.|TRBJ1-2|TRBV2|.
CASSGRAGGYTF
TGTGCCAGCTCCGGAAGGGCGGGAGGCTACACCTTC
>.|TRBJ1-1|TRBV21-1|.
CASTLQHRHGTEAFF
TGTGCCAGCACCCTACAACATCGCCACGGCACTGAAGCTTTCTTT
>.|TRBJ1-3|TRBV6-1|.
CASNQGWGNTIYF
TGTGCCAGTAACCAAGGGTGGGGAAACACCATATATTTT
>.|TRBJ2-3|TRBV4-1|.
CAGKSGDGTDTQYF
TGCGCCGGGAAGAGTGGGGATGGCACAGATACGCAGTATTTT
>.|TRBJ1-1|TRBV19|.
CASNVWGLTEAFF
TGTGCCAGTAACGTGTGGGGGCTTACTGAAGCTTTCTTT
>.|TRBJ2-5|TRBV11-2|.
CASSYSPVVQETQYF
TGTGCCAGCAGCTATTCGCCGGTGGTACAAGAGACCCAGTACTTC
>.|TRBJ2-2|TRBV5-4|TRBD1
CASSSVQGAPGELFF
TGTGCCAGCAGTTCAGTACAGGGGGCCCCCGGGGAGCTGTTTTTT
>few|TRBJ1-2|TRBV20-1|.
CSASTRYGYTF
TGCAGTGCGTCTACCCGCTATGGCTACACCTTC
>.|TRBJ1-2|TRBV7-9|.
CASSFSAYRALVNYGYTF
TGTGCCAGCAGCTTCAGCGCGTACAGGGCGCTGGTTAACTATGGCTACACCTTC